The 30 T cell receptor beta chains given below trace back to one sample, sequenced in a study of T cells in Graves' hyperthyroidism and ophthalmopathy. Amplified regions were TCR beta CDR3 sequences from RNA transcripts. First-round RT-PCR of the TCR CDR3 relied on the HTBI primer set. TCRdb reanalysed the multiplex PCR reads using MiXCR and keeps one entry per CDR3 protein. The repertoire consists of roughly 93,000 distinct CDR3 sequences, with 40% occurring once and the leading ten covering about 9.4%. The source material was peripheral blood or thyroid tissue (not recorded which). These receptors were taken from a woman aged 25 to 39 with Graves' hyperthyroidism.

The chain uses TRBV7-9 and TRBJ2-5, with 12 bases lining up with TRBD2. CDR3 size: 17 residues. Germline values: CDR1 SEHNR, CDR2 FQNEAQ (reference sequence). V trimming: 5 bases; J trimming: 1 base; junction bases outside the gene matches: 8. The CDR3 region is CASSRWAGLAGQETQYF. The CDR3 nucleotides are TGTGCCAGCAGCCGATGGGCGGGACTAGCGGGCCAAGAGACCCAGTACTTC. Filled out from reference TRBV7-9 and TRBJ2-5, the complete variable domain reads DTGVSQNPRHKITKRGQNVTFRCDPISEHNRLYWYRQTLGQGPEFLTYFQNEAQLEKSRLLSDRFSAERPKGSFSTLEIQRTEQGDSAMYLCASSRWAGLAGQETQYFGPGTRLLVL.

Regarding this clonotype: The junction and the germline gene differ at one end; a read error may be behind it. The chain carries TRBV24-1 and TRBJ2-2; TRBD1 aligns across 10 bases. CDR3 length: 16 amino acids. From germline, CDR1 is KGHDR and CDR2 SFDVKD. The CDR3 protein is CAASDRDRGHTGELFF. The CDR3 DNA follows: TGTGCCGCCAGTGATAGGGACAGGGGTCACACCGGGGAGCTGTTTTTT.

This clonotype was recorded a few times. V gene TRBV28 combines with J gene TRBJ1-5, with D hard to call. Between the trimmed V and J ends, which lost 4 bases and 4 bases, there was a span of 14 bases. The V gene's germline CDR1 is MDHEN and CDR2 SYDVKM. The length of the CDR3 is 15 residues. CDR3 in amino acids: CASSSPWGANQPQHF. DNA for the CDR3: TGTGCCAGCAGTTCTCCATGGGGTGCAAATCAGCCCCAGCATTTT.

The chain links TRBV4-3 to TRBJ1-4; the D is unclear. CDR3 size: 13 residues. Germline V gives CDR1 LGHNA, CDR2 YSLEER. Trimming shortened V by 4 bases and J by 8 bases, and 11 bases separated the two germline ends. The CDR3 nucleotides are TGCGCCAGCAGCCGGCGGGAATGGGAAAAACTGTTTTTT. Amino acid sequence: CASSRREWEKLFF.

CDR3 residues: CASSSMDRLRAEAFF. DNA for the CDR3: TGTGCCAGCAGTTCCATGGACAGGTTGCGGGCTGAAGCTTTCTTT. V usage is TRBV12-3 or TRBV12-4 and J usage is TRBJ1-1; 7 bases line up with TRBD1. V shed 4 bases and J 6 bases; nucleotides not matched to a gene: 11. This CDR3 has 15 amino acids.

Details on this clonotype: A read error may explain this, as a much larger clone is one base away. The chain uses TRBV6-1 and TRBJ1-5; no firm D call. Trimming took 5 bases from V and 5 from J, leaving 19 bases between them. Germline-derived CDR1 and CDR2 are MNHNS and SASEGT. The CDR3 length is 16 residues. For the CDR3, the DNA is TGTGCCAGCAGTTTCGTTCACTTAATTGACGATCAGCCCCAGCATTTT. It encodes CASSFVHLIDDQPQHF.

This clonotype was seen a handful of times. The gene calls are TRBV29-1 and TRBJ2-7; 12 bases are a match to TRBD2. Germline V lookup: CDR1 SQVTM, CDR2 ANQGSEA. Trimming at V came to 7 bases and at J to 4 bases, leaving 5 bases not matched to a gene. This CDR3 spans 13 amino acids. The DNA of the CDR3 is TGCAGCGCTGGGACTAGCGGGCAGTACGAGCAGTACTTC. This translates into CSAGTSGQYEQYF.

The CDR3 region has the DNA TGTGCCAGCAGCTTAGGGACAGGGGGAATGCAGCCCCAGCATTTT. Residues: CASSLGTGGMQPQHF. The chain combines TRBV7-8 with TRBJ1-5, with 10 bases matching TRBD1. There are 15 residues in the CDR3. CDR1 is SGHVS, CDR2 FQNEAQ, per germline. V gave up 1 base and J gave up 7 bases; unmatched junction bases: 4.

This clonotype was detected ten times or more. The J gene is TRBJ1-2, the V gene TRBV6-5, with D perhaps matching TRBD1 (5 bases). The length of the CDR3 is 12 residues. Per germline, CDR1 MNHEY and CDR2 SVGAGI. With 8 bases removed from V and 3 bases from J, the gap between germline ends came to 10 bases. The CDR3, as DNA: TGTGCCAGCCAGGGTATCGACTATGGCTACACCTTC. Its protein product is CASQGIDYGYTF.

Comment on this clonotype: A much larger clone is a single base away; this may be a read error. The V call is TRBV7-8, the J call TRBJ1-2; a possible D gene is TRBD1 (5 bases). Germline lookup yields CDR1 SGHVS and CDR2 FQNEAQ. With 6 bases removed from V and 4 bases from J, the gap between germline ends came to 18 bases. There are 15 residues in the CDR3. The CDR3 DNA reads TGTGCCAGCAGTTTCTGGGGCAGGGATAGCTATGGCTACACCTTC. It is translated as CASSFWGRDSYGYTF.

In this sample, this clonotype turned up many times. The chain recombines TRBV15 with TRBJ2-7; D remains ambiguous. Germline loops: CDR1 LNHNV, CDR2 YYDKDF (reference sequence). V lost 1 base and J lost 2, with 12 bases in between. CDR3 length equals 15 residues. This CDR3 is CATSRGQRFPYEQYF. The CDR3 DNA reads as TGTGCCACCAGCAGAGGTCAAAGATTTCCCTACGAGCAGTACTTC.

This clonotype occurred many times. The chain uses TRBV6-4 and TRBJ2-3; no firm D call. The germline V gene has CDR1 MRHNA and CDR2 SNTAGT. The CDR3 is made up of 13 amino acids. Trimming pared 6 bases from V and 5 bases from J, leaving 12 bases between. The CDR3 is CASSFRPGDTQYF. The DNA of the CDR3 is TGTGCCAGCAGCTTCAGACCTGGAGATACGCAGTATTTT.

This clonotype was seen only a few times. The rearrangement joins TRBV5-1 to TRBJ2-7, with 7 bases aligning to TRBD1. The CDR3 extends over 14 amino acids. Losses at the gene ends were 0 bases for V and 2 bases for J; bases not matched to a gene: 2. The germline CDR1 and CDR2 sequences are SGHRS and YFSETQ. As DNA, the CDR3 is TGCGCCAGCAGCTTGGCAGGGGGAACCTACGAGCAGTACTTC. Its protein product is CASSLAGGTYEQYF.

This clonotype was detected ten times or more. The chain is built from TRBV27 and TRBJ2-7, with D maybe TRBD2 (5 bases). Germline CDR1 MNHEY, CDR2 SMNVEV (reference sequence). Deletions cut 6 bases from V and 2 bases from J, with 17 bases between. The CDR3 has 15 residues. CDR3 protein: CASSSPLVGAYEQYF. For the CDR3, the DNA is TGTGCCAGCAGCTCGCCTCTAGTGGGAGCCTACGAGCAGTACTTC.

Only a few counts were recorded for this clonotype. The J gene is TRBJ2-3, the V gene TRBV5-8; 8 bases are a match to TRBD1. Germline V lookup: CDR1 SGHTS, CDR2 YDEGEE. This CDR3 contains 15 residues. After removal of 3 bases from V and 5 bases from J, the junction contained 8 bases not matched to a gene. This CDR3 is CASSSARGREDTQYF. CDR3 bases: TGTGCCAGCAGCTCTGCCAGGGGGCGCGAAGATACGCAGTATTTT.

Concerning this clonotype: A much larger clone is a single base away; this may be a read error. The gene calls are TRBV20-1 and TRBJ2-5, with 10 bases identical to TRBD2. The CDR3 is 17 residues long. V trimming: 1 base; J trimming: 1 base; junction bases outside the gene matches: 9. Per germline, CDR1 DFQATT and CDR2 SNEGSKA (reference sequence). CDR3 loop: CSARATSGVQSQETQYF. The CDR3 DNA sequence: TGCAGTGCTAGAGCAACTAGCGGGGTCCAAAGCCAAGAGACCCAGTACTTC.

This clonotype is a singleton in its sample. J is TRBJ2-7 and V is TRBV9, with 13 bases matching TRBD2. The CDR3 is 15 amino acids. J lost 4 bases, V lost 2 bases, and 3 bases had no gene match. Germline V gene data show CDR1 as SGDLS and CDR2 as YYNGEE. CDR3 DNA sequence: TGTGCCAGCAGCGTGGGACTAGCGGGACGTTACGAGCAGTACTTC. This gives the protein CASSVGLAGRYEQYF.

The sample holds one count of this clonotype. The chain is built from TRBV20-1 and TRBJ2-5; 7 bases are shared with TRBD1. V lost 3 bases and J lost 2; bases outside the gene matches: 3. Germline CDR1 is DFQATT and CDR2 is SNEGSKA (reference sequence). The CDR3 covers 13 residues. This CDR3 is CSASTQGQETQYF. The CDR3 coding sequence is TGCAGTGCTAGCACACAGGGGCAAGAGACCCAGTACTTC.

The CDR3 DNA sequence: TGTGCCAGCAGCCCTCCGGGGCGACAGACCCAGTACTTC. As protein: CASSPPGRQTQYF. This chain links TRBV7-8 with TRBJ2-5, with D perhaps given as TRBD1 or TRBD2 (5 bases each). The germline V gene has CDR1 SGHVS and CDR2 FQNEAQ. CDR3 length: 13 residues. V was trimmed by 5 bases and J by 6 bases, leaving 13 bases between them.

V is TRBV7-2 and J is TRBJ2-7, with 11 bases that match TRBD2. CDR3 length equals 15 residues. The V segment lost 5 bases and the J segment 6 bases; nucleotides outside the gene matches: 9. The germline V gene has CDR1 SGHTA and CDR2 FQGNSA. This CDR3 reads CASSILAGGIGEQYF. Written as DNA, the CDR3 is TGTGCCAGCAGCATCCTAGCGGGAGGCATTGGCGAGCAGTACTTC.

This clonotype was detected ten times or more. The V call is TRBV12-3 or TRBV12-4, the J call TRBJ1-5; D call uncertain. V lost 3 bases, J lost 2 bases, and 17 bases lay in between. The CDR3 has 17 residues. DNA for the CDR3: TGTGCCAGCAGTTTTTTCCTCCCCCTAGTAGGCAATCAGCCCCAGCATTTT. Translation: CASSFFLPLVGNQPQHF.

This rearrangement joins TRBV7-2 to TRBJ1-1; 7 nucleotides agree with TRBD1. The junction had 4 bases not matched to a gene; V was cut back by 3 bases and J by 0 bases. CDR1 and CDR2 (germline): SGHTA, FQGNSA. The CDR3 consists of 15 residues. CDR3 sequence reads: CASSFTGALNTEAFF. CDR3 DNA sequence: TGTGCCAGCAGCTTTACAGGGGCACTGAACACTGAAGCTTTCTTT.

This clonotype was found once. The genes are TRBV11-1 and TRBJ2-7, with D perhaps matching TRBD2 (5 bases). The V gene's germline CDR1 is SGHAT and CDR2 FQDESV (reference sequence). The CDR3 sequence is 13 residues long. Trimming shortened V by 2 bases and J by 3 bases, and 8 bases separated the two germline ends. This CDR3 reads CASSLSGDYEQYF. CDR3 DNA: TGTGCCAGCAGCTTAAGCGGAGACTACGAGCAGTACTTC.

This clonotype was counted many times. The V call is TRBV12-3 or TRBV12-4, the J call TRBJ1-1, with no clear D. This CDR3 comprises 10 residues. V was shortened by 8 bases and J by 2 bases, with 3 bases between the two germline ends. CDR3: CASQNTEAFF. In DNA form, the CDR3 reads TGTGCCAGCCAAAACACTGAAGCTTTCTTT.

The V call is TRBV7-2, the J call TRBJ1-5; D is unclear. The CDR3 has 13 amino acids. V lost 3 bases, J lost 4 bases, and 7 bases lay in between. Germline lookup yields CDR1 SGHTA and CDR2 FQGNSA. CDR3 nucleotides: TGTGCCAGCAGCTTGGGAGTAAATCAGCCCCAGCATTTT. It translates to CASSLGVNQPQHF.

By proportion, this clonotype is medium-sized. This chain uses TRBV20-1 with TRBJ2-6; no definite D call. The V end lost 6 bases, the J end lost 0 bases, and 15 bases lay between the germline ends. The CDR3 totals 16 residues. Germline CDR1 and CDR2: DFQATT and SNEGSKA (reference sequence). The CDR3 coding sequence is TGCAGTGCCTCGGGCCAGCGTGTCTCTGGGGCCAACGTCCTGACTTTC. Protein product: CSASGQRVSGANVLTF.

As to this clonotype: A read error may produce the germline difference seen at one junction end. The CDR3 bases are TGCGCCAGCAGCCTCCTACTCCCGGGAGGAGGAGCCGGGGAGCTGTTTTTT. Protein: CASSLLLPGGGAGELFF. The chain joins TRBV7-9 to TRBJ2-2; 7 nucleotides align to TRBD2. The CDR3 contains 17 residues. From germline, CDR1 is SEHNR and CDR2 FQNEAQ (reference sequence).

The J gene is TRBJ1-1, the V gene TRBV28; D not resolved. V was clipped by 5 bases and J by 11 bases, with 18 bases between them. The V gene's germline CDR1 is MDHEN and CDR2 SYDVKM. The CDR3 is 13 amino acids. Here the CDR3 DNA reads TGTGCCAGCAGTGACCCCCGGGGTCTGTATGCTTTCTTT. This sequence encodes CASSDPRGLYAFF.

CDR3: CASSSGTAAYEQYLGPGNSPLHF. The DNA for the CDR3 is TGTGCCAGCAGTTCCGGGACGGCCGCCTACGAGCAGTACCTCGGGCCGGGCAATTCACCCCTCCACTTT. The chain carries TRBV2 and TRBJ1-6; TRBD1 is a possible D gene (5 bases). CDR1 SNHLY and CDR2 FYNNEI come from the germline V gene. This CDR3 region has 23 residues. With 5 bases removed from V and 7 bases from J, the gap between germline ends came to 39 bases.

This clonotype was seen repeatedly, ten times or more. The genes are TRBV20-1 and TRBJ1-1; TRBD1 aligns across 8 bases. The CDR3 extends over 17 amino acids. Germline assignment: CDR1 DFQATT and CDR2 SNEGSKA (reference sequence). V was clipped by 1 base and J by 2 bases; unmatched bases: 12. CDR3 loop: CSARGLTGVFGNTEAFF. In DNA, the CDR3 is TGCAGTGCTAGAGGCTTGACAGGGGTATTTGGAAACACTGAAGCTTTCTTT.